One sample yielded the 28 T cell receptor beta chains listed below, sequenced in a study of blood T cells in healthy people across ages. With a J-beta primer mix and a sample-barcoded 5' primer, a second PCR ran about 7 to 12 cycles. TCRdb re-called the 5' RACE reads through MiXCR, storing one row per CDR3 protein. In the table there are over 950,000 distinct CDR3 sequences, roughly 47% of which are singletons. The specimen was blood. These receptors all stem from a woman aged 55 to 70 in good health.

CDR3 sequence (DNA): TGTGCCAGCAGGAGAACTAGCGGGAGTGTTCATGAGCAGTACTTC. Translated, it gives CASRRTSGSVHEQYF. The chain uses TRBV27 and TRBJ2-7; TRBD2 aligns across 11 bases. Germline V lookup: CDR1 MNHEY, CDR2 SMNVEV (reference sequence). The CDR3 totals 15 residues. The V gene end was trimmed by 6 bases and the J gene end by 7 bases; junction bases not matched to a gene: 11.

CDR3 in amino acids: CASSYSQGNTGELFF. CDR3 DNA sequence: TGTGCCAGCAGTTACTCTCAGGGTAACACCGGGGAGCTGTTTTTT. The genes are TRBV6-5 and TRBJ2-2; TRBD1 might be the D (5 bases). The CDR3 is 15 amino acids. Germline V gene lookup returns CDR1 MNHEY and CDR2 SVGAGI. V was trimmed by 0 bases and J by 2 bases, leaving 7 bases between them.

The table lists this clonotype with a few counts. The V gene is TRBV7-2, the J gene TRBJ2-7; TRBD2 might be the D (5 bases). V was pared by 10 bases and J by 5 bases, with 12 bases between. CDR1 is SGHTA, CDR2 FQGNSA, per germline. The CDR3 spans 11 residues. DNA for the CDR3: TGTGCCACCTGGGAGATCCACGAGCAGTACTTC. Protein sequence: CATWEIHEQYF.

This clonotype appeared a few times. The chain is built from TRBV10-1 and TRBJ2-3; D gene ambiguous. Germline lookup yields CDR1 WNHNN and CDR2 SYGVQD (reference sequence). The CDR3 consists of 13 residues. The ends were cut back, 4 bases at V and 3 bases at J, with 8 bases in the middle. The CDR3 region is CASSVQQTDTQYF. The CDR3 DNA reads TGCGCCAGCAGTGTCCAGCAGACAGATACGCAGTATTTT.

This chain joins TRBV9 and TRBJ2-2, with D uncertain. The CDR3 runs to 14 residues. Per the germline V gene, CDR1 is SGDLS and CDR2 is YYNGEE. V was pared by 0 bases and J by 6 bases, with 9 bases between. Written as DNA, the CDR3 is TGTGCCAGCAGCGTAGACCCAGACGCCGGGGAGCTGTTTTTT. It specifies CASSVDPDAGELFF.

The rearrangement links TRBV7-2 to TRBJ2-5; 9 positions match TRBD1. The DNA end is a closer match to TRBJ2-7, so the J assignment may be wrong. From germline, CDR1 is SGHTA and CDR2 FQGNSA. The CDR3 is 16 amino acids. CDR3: CASSPALGQGLGEQYF. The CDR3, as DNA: TGTGCCAGCAGCCCAGCCCTGGGACAGGGTCTCGGCGAGCAGTACTTC.

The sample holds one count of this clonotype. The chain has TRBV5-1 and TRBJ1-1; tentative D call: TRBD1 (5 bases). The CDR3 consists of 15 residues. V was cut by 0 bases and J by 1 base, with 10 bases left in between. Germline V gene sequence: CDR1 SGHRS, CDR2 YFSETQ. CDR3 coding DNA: TGCGCCAGCAGCTTGGGGGGACCGAAGAACACTGAAGCTTTCTTT. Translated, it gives CASSLGGPKNTEAFF.

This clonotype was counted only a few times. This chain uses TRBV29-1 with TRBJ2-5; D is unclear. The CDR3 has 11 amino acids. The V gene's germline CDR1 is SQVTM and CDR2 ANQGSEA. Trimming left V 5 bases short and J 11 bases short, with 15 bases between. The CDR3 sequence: CSVKGWDEQYF. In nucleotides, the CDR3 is TGCAGCGTTAAAGGCTGGGATGAGCAGTACTTC.

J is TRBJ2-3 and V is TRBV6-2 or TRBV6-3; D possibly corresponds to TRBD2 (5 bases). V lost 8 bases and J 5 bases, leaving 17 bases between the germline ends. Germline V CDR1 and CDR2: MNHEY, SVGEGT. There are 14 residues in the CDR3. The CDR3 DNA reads TGTGCCAGCGGTGGACTGGCGGTAGGAGATACGCAGTATTTT. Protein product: CASGGLAVGDTQYF.

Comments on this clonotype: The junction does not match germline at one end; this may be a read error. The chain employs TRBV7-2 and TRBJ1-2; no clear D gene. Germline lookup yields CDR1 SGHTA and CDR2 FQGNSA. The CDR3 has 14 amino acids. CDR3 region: CASSLPQSNYGYIF. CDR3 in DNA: TGTGCCAGCAGCTTACCACAGAGTAACTATGGCTACATCTTC.

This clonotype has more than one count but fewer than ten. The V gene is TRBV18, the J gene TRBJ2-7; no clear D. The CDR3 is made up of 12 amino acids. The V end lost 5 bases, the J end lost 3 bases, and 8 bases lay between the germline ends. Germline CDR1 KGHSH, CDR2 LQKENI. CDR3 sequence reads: CASSSAVYEQYF. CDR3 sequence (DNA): TGTGCCAGCTCAAGTGCCGTCTACGAGCAGTACTTC.

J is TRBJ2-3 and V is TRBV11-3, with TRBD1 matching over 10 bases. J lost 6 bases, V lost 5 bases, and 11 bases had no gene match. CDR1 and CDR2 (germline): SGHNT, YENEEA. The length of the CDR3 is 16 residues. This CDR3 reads CASSAHRDRGYDTQYF. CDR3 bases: TGTGCCAGCAGCGCCCACCGGGACAGGGGCTACGATACGCAGTATTTT.

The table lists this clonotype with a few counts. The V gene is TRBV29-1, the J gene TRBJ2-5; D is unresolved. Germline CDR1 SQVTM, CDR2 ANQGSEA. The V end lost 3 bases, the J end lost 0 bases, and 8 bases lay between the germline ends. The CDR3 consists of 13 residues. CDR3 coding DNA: TGCAGCGTTGAGTGGGTCAACCAAGAGACCCAGTACTTC. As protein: CSVEWVNQETQYF.

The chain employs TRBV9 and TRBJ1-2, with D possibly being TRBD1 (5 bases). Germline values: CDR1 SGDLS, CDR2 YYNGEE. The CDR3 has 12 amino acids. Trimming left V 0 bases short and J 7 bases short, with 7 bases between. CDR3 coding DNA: TGTGCCAGCAGCGTAGCGAGGGGTGGCTACACCTTC. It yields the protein CASSVARGGYTF.

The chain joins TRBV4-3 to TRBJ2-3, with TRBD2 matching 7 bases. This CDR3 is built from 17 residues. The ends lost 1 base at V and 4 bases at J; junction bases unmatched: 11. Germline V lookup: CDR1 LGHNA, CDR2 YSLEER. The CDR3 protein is CASSQGTTGGFSDTQYF. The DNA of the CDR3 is TGCGCCAGCAGCCAAGGAACAACGGGAGGCTTCTCAGATACGCAGTATTTT.

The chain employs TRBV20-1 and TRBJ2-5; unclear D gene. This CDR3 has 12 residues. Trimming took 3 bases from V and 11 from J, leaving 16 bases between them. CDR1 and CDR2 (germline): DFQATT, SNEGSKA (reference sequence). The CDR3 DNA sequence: TGCAGTGCTAGTGGGAACCCCAATGAGCAGTACTTC. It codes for CSASGNPNEQYF.

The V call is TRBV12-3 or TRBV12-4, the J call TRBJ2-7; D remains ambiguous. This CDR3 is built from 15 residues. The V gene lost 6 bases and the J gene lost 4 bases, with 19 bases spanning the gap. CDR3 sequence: CASSLTGGSGYEQYF. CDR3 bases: TGTGCCAGCAGCTTAACGGGTGGTAGTGGTTACGAGCAGTACTTC.

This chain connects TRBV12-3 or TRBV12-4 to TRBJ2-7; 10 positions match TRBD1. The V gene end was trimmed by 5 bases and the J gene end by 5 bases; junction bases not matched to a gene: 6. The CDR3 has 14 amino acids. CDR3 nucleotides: TGTGCCAGCAGTAAAATGACAGGGGGCAACGAGCAGTACTTC. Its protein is CASSKMTGGNEQYF.

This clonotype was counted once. The CDR3 protein is CASSLAPLSSGSETQYF. The CDR3 nucleotides read TGTGCCAGCAGCTTAGCCCCTCTCTCTAGCGGGAGTGAGACCCAGTACTTC. The gene calls are TRBV7-2 and TRBJ2-5; 10 bases are shared with TRBD2. Germline V gives CDR1 SGHTA, CDR2 FQGNSA. With 0 bases clipped from V and 5 bases from J, the junction kept 9 bases outside the gene matches. This CDR3 is 17 amino acids long.

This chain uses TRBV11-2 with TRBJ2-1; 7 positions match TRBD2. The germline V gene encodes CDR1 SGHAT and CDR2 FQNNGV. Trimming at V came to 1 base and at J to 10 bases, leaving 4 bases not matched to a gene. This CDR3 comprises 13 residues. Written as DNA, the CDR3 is TGTGCCAGCAGCTTAGGCGGGAGTAGGGAGCAGTTCTTC. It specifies CASSLGGSREQFF.

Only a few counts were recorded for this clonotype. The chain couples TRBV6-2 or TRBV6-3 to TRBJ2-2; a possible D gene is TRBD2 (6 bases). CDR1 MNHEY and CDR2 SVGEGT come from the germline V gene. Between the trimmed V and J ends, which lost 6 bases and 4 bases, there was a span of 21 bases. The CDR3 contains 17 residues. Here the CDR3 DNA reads TGTGCCAGCAGACGAATTGCCCTTGCGACTAGCACCGGGGAGCTGTTTTTT. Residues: CASRRIALATSTGELFF.

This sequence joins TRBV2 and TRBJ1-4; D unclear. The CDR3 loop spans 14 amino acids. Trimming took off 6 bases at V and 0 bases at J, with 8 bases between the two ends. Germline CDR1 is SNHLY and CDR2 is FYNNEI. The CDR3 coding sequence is TGTGCCAGCAGGTCCAGCCCAACTAATGAAAAACTGTTTTTT. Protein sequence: CASRSSPTNEKLFF.

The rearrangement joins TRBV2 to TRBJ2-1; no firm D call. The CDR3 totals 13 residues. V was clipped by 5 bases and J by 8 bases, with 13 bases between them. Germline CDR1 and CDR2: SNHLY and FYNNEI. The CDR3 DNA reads TGTGCCAGCAGTCCATTGGGGATCCATGAGCAGTTCTTC. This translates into CASSPLGIHEQFF. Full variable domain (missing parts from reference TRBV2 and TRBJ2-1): EPEVTQTPSHQVTQMGQEVILRCVPISNHLYFYWYRQILGQKVEFLVSFYNNEISEKSEIFDDQFSVERPDGSNFTLKIRSTKLEDSAMYFCASSPLGIHEQFFGPGTRLTVL.

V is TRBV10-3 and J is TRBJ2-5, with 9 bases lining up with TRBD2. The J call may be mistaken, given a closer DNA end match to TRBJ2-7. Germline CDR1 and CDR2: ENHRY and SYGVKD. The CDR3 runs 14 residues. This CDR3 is CVIGISGRSNEQYF. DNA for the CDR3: TGTGTAATTGGGATTAGCGGGAGAAGTAACGAGCAGTACTTC.

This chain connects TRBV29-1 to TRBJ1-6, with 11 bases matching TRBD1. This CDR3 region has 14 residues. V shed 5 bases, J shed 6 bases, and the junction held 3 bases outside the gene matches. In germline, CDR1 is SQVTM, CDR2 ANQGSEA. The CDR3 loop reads CSVRTGGVNSPLHF. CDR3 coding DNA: TGCAGCGTTCGGACAGGGGGCGTTAATTCACCCCTCCACTTT.

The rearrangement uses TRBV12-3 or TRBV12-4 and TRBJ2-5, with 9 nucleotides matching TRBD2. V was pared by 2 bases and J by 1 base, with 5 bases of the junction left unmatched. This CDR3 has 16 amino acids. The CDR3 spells CASSLWASGIQETQYF. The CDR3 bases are TGTGCCAGCAGTTTATGGGCTAGCGGGATCCAAGAGACCCAGTACTTC.

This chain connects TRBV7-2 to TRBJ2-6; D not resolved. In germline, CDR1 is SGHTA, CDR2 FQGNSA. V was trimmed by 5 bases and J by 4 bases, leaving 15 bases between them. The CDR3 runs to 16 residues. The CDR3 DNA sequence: TGTGCCAGCAGCAAAGCCTGGGAATCGGGGGCCAACGTCCTGACTTTC. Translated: CASSKAWESGANVLTF.

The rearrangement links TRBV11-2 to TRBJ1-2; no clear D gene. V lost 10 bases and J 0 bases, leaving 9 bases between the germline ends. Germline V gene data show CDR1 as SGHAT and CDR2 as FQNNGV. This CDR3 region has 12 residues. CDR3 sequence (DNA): TGTGCCATTGAGTTAGCTAACTATGGCTACACCTTC. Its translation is CAIELANYGYTF.